The rows below give T cell receptor beta chains drawn from one sample of a study of T cell responses to AZD1222 COVID-19 vaccine. TCRdb keeps only in-frame clones here, not all; method: immunoSEQ multiplex PCR. The sample includes around 130,000 clones, about 94% seen only once; the top ten take 5.5% to 8%. Sequenced here: peripheral blood, sampled on day 0 of AZD1222 vaccination. The receptors shown here come from an adult in good health. CDR3s leave out the opening cysteine and the closing phenylalanine or tryptophan.

V gene: TRBV11-2; CDR3 protein: ASSPGTNAISDTQY
V gene: TRBV11-3; CDR3 protein: ASSLGRTGLEETQY
V gene: TRBV9; CDR3 protein: ASSLQGPSSYEQY
V gene: TRBV5-1; CDR3 protein: ASRPGLAGVTDTQY
V gene: TRBV28; CDR3 protein: ASTQDRGPREAF
V gene: TRBV6-5; CDR3 protein: ASSYSGYRVNTEAF
V gene: TRBV19; CDR3 protein: ASSADRVNTEAF
V gene: TRBV18; CDR3 protein: ASSPRGESEKLF
V gene: TRBV4-1; CDR3 protein: ASSPGQAISYEQY
V gene: TRBV2; CDR3 protein: ASSEDPGADTQY
V gene: TRBV15; CDR3 protein: ATSPRDKQDYGYT
V gene: TRBV2; CDR3 protein: ASKVEGLIGYT
V gene: TRBV7-2; CDR3 protein: ASSLRGGPSTDTQY
V gene: TRBV27; CDR3 protein: ASSFSVNSPLH
V gene: TRBV19; CDR3 protein: ASSIDGTVNTEAF
V gene: TRBV13; CDR3 protein: ATAVVNTEAF